Here is one T cell receptor (beta chain) with its context. This record belongs to a study of blood T cell repertoires in COVID-19. Study-wide background: Researchers got acute and convalescent COVID-19 samples from the United States, Italy and Spain.

V lost 3 bases and J 3 bases, leaving 8 bases between the germline ends. Germline values: CDR1 LNHDA, CDR2 SQIVND (reference sequence). This CDR3 has 13 amino acids. The table came from immunoSEQ multiplex PCR; TCRdb's copy has only in-frame clones and leaves some out. The table includes 250,000 to 350,000 clones, 86% detected once. V is TRBV19 and J is TRBJ1-2; D not resolved. The specimen sequenced was peripheral blood. The sequence was obtained from a woman in her thirties with active or convalescent COVID-19. CDR3 coding DNA: TGTGCCAGTAGTATTGGCCAGTACTATGGCTACACCTTC. Translated, it gives CASSIGQYYGYTF. Looking up the rest from reference TRBV19 and TRBJ1-2 gives the full variable domain: DGGITQSPKYLFRKEGQNVTLSCEQNLNHDAMYWYRQDPGQGLRLIYYSQIVNDFQKGDIAEGYSVSREKKESFPLTVTSAQKNPTAFYLCASSIGQYYGYTFGSGTRLTVV.